The 16 T cell receptor beta chains reported below all come from one sample, sequenced in a study of blood T cell repertoires in COVID-19. The protocol was immunoSEQ multiplex PCR, while the TCRdb copy is restricted to in-frame clones and leaves out a portion. The data contain about 160,000 clones, 70% to 85% of them singletons. Sequencing was performed on peripheral blood. The receptors shown here come from a woman in her thirties or forties with COVID-19, enrolled during active disease.

This clone turned up a few times. The chain joins TRBV7-9 to TRBJ2-2; no firm D call. V was trimmed by 5 bases and J by 3 bases, leaving 7 bases between them. This CDR3 contains 13 residues. Germline V gene lookup returns CDR1 SEHNR and CDR2 FQNEAQ (reference sequence). The CDR3 DNA follows: TGTGCCAGCAGCCCACTTTACACCGGGGAGCTGTTTTTT. Protein sequence: CASSPLYTGELFF.

There are a few counts of this clone. The rearrangement uses TRBV28 and TRBJ1-2; weak D call: TRBD1 (6 bases). V lost 4 bases and J 5 bases, leaving 14 bases between the germline ends. Germline CDR1 and CDR2: MDHEN and SYDVKM. The CDR3 sequence is 14 residues long. The CDR3 reads CASSSAGATYGYTF. CDR3 coding DNA: TGTGCCAGCAGTTCTGCAGGGGCTACTTATGGCTACACCTTC.

The V call is TRBV6-5, the J call TRBJ1-2, with D possibly TRBD1 on 6 matching bases. This CDR3 is 13 amino acids long. Trimming shortened V by 6 bases and J by 5 bases, and 13 bases separated the two germline ends. From germline, CDR1 is MNHEY and CDR2 SVGAGI. The CDR3 bases are TGTGCCAGCAGGGTCGACAGGCTTTATGGCTACACCTTC. Translated, it gives CASRVDRLYGYTF.

The chain employs TRBV29-1 and TRBJ2-6; TRBD2 aligns across 12 bases. The CDR3 spans 17 residues. The ends lost 6 bases at V and 1 base at J; junction bases unmatched: 7. Germline V gene sequence: CDR1 SQVTM, CDR2 ANQGSEA. CDR3 coding DNA: TGCAGCGTATCCGGGACTAGCGGGTGGTCTGGGGCCAACGTCCTGACTTTC. This sequence encodes CSVSGTSGWSGANVLTF.

The V gene is TRBV6-5, the J gene TRBJ1-5, with 8 bases lining up with TRBD1. Per the germline V gene, CDR1 is MNHEY and CDR2 is SVGAGI. This CDR3 has 15 amino acids. After removal of 6 bases from V and 2 bases from J, the junction contained 6 bases not matched to a gene. The CDR3 nucleotides are TGTGCCAGCAGAACCGGACAGGGAGGCAATCAGCCCCAGCATTTT. Protein: CASRTGQGGNQPQHF.

The chain couples TRBV10-3 to TRBJ1-1, with TRBD1 matching 9 bases. CDR1 and CDR2 from the germline V gene are ENHRY and SYGVKD. This CDR3 has 16 amino acids. Trimming at V came to 4 bases and at J to 4 bases, leaving 10 bases not matched to a gene. CDR3 sequence (DNA): TGTGCCATCAGTGCCTGGACAGGGGTCTCGCCCACTGAAGCTTTCTTT. It yields the protein CAISAWTGVSPTEAFF.

V and J are TRBV7-9 and TRBJ2-1; TRBD2 matches at 12 bases. Germline CDR1 reads SEHNR; CDR2 reads FQNEAQ (reference sequence). The trim removed 4 bases at V and 4 bases at J, leaving 2 bases unmatched. There are 15 residues in the CDR3. The CDR3 loop reads CASSSGTSGYNEQFF. CDR3 DNA: TGTGCCAGCAGCTCCGGGACTAGCGGGTACAATGAGCAGTTCTTC.

The chain combines TRBV14 with TRBJ1-3; 8 nucleotides align to TRBD1. V trimming: 4 bases; J trimming: 3 bases; junction bases outside the gene matches: 5. CDR1 and CDR2 from the germline V gene are SGHDN and FVKESK. The CDR3 extends over 15 amino acids. The CDR3 nucleotides are TGTGCCAGCAGCCCCGGACAGGGCCGTGGAAACACCATATATTTT. Residues: CASSPGQGRGNTIYF.

The genes are TRBV28 and TRBJ2-5; 13 bases agree with TRBD2. The CDR3 has 20 amino acids. With V trimmed by 6 bases and J by 5 bases, 21 bases remained unmatched. CDR1 is MDHEN, CDR2 SYDVKM, per germline. The CDR3 sequence: CASSPIKGTSGIIGSETQYF. CDR3 coding DNA: TGTGCCAGCAGCCCAATTAAAGGGACTAGCGGGATTATTGGGTCGGAGACCCAGTACTTC.

The chain is built from TRBV4-2 and TRBJ1-3, with 7 bases identical to TRBD1. Germline CDR1 and CDR2: LGHNA and YNFKEQ. The CDR3 length is 17 residues. V lost 0 bases and J lost 0; bases outside the gene matches: 5. In nucleotides, the CDR3 is TGTGCCAGCAGCCAAGATCATGGGACAGCCTCTGGAAACACCATATATTTT. Encoded protein: CASSQDHGTASGNTIYF.

This clone was recorded once. The chain is built from TRBV3-1 (or the pseudogene TRBV3-2) and TRBJ1-1, with TRBD1 as a possible D gene (5 bases). Per germline, CDR1 LGHDT and CDR2 YNNKEL (reference sequence). The CDR3 runs 13 residues. V lost 1 base and J 10 bases, leaving 13 bases between the germline ends. DNA of the CDR3: TGTGCCAGCAGCCAAGTAGGGCAGGGCCTAGCTTTCTTT. It specifies CASSQVGQGLAFF.

The gene calls are TRBV12-2 and TRBJ1-2. TRBV12-2 is a documented pseudogene. This CDR3 has 14 residues. CDR3 nucleotides: TGTGCAAGTCGCTTAGGACGGGGGGGTTCGGGCTACACCTTC. Translating it yields CASRLGRGGSGYTF.

V and J are TRBV6-1 and TRBJ2-7; 12 positions agree with TRBD1. The germline V gene encodes CDR1 MNHNS and CDR2 SASEGT. The V segment lost 4 bases and the J segment 7 bases; nucleotides outside the gene matches: 11. This CDR3 contains 16 residues. CDR3 region: CASSGGTGGAFEEQYF. CDR3 in DNA: TGTGCCAGCAGTGGGGGGACAGGGGGCGCGTTTGAAGAGCAGTACTTC.

The V call is TRBV15, the J call TRBJ2-3, with 9 bases aligning to TRBD1. V lost 1 base, J lost 1 base, and 0 bases stayed unmatched. Germline CDR1 reads LNHNV; CDR2 reads YYDKDF (reference sequence). This CDR3 has 15 residues. The CDR3 bases are TGTGCCACCAGCAGAGGACAGGGGGGCACAGATACGCAGTATTTT. This encodes CATSRGQGGTDTQYF. The complete variable domain, with remaining parts taken from reference TRBV15 and TRBJ2-3, reads DAMVIQNPRYQVTQFGKPVTLSCSQTLNHNVMYWYQQKSSQAPKLLFHYYDKDFNNEADTPDNFQSRRPNTSFCFLDIRSPGLGDTAMYLCATSRGQGGTDTQYFGPGTRLTVL.

This chain links TRBV7-6 with TRBJ2-1; no clear D gene. This CDR3 contains 16 residues. CDR1 is SGHVS, CDR2 FNYEAQ, per germline. Trimming cost V 5 bases and J 0 bases, with 14 bases left between them. The CDR3 nucleotides read TGTGCCAGCAGCCGGGTGGTGGTTGGCTCCTACAATGAGCAGTTCTTC. Residues: CASSRVVVGSYNEQFF.

The chain joins TRBV18 to TRBJ1-2, with D unclear. V was clipped by 3 bases and J by 1 base, with 12 bases between them. Germline V CDR1 and CDR2: KGHSH, LQKENI. The CDR3 length is 15 residues. CDR3 sequence (DNA): TGTGCCAGCTCACCTCTACCCGATTATAACTATGGCTACACCTTC. The encoded protein is CASSPLPDYNYGYTF.